The 6 T cell receptor beta chains presented below share a single source sample, sequenced in a study listed by TCRdb under 2016. Libraries came from RT-PCR. Sequenced on an Illumina MiSeq. Using fastp at Q25 and MiXCR, TCRdb reprocessed the public reads and kept productive beta chains. For every CDR3 protein sequence, its rows merge into one entry that carries the most common genes and DNA. The sample profile shows around 700,000 distinct CDR3 sequences; 14% of them were found once. The leading ten clones occupy 3.6% of the sample. Sequencing was performed on memory CD4+ T cells from blood. The source is a female donor in good health, serving as a healthy control.

In its sample, this clonotype was seen many times. The chain couples TRBV9 to TRBJ2-2; D gene ambiguous. The V end lost 3 bases, the J end lost 4 bases, and 19 bases lay between the germline ends. Germline V CDR1 and CDR2: SGDLS, YYNGEE. The CDR3 covers 17 residues. The CDR3 protein is CASSDPPSRTRTGELFF. DNA for the CDR3: TGTGCCAGCAGCGACCCTCCTAGTCGGACGCGCACCGGGGAGCTGTTTTTT.

This chain links TRBV27 with TRBJ2-7; 7 bases map to TRBD1. CDR1 and CDR2 from the germline V gene are MNHEY and SMNVEV (reference sequence). Trimming cost V 5 bases and J 2 bases; bases outside gene matches: 18. The CDR3 contains 18 residues. CDR3 in amino acids: CASSARDSPGTETYEQYF. CDR3 nucleotides: TGTGCCAGCAGTGCCCGGGACAGTCCCGGGACCGAGACCTACGAGCAGTACTTC.

Ten or more counts support this clonotype. The rearrangement uses TRBV12-3 or TRBV12-4 and TRBJ2-7; D possibly matches TRBD1 or TRBD2 (6 bases each). The CDR3 has 13 amino acids. The V and J ends lost 3 bases and 7 bases respectively, with 13 bases between them. The CDR3, as DNA: TGTGCCAGCAGTTTTAGTCAGGGGAGGGAGCAGTACTTC. This codes for CASSFSQGREQYF.

The chain couples TRBV6-5 to TRBJ2-1, with TRBD2 matching 9 bases. Trimming cost V 2 bases and J 15 bases; bases outside gene matches: 14. The CDR3 is 15 amino acids. Germline-derived CDR1 and CDR2 are MNHEY and SVGAGI. The chain's CDR3 is CASSYVGTSPKSMFF. CDR3 nucleotides: TGTGCCAGCAGTTACGTTGGGACTAGCCCGAAAAGTATGTTCTTC.

This clonotype was seen a handful of times. The genes are TRBV14 and TRBJ2-1; 9 positions agree with TRBD2. V lost 3 bases to trimming and J lost 9 bases; unmatched junction nucleotides: 15. CDR1 and CDR2 from the germline V gene are SGHDN and FVKESK. This CDR3 comprises 17 residues. For the CDR3, the DNA is TGTGCCAGCAGCCACTGGGCGGGAGGGCCATTAGGAGCTGAGCAGTTCTTC. This gives the protein CASSHWAGGPLGAEQFF.

The chain couples TRBV7-2 to TRBJ1-5; D is perhaps TRBD1 (5 bases). The length of the CDR3 is 15 residues. The V end lost 3 bases, the J end lost 3 bases, and 12 bases lay between the germline ends. The germline gives CDR1 SGHTA, CDR2 FQGNSA. The CDR3 DNA reads TGTGCCAGCAGCTTGTGGGACGGCCTCAATCAGCCCCAGCATTTT. Protein: CASSLWDGLNQPQHF. The variable domain in full, completed from reference TRBV7-2 and TRBJ1-5, reads GAGVSQSPSNKVTEKGKDVELRCDPISGHTALYWYRQSLGQGLEFLIYFQGNSAPDKSGLPSDRFSAERTGGSVSTLTIQRTQQEDSAVYLCASSLWDGLNQPQHFGDGTRLSIL.